These 16 T cell receptor beta chains came from one sample sequenced in a study of shared clonotypes between healthy human individuals. Here immunoSEQ multiplex PCR was the method, and the copy in TCRdb shows in-frame clones only, minus some. The top ten clones hold approximately 12% of a sample with 400,000 to 500,000 clones, less than 80% of them seen once. The sample was PBMCs. The receptors stem from a woman aged 35 to 49 in good health. Some clones in this sample may be carry-over from other donors' samples.

Remarks on this clone: At one end the junction does not follow the germline gene, possibly because of a read error. Different DNA sequences within this sample yield the same CDR3. This sequence joins TRBV4-3 and TRBJ2-7; either TRBD1 or TRBD2 may supply D (5 bases each). Germline loops: CDR1 LGHNA, CDR2 YSLEER. This CDR3 region has 16 residues. CDR3 sequence: CASSQGLSGLRAEQYF. The CDR3 DNA reads TGCGCAAGCAGCCAGGGATTATCAGGACTCCGGGCCGAGCAGTACTTC.

The genes are TRBV5-8 and TRBJ2-3; 9 bases line up with TRBD1. In germline, CDR1 is SGHTS, CDR2 YDEGEE. V dropped 2 bases and J dropped 2; count of bases not matched to a gene: 3. The length of the CDR3 is 15 residues. Here the CDR3 reads CASSLGTGITDTQYF. As DNA, the CDR3 is TGTGCCAGCAGCTTAGGGACAGGGATCACAGATACGCAGTATTTT.

The CDR3, as DNA: TGTGCCAGCAGCTTTGGACACCTAAACGAGCAGTACTTC. Translated: CASSFGHLNEQYF. The rearrangement links TRBV5-6 to TRBJ2-7, with D perhaps matching TRBD1 (5 bases). Trimming cost V 2 bases and J 5 bases, with 11 bases left between them. Germline CDR1 and CDR2: SGHDT and YYEEEE. The CDR3 runs 13 residues.

On this clone: The sample contains more than one DNA sequence encoding this CDR3. The J gene is TRBJ2-1, the V gene TRBV5-1; possibly TRBD2 for D (6 bases). The V end lost 0 bases, the J end lost 0 bases, and 7 bases lay between the germline ends. This CDR3 has 15 amino acids. The germline gives CDR1 SGHRS, CDR2 YFSETQ. CDR3 loop: CASSLDGSSYNEQFF. Here the CDR3 DNA reads TGCGCCAGCAGCTTGGACGGGAGCTCCTACAATGAGCAGTTCTTC.

This sequence joins TRBV19 and TRBJ2-7; TRBD1 is a possible D gene (6 bases). Trimming removed 5 bases at V and 5 bases at J, with 22 bases between. The CDR3 spans 16 residues. Germline lookup yields CDR1 LNHDA and CDR2 SQIVND (reference sequence). Here the CDR3 DNA reads TGTGCCAGTAGTCCTAGGGGGAGACTGTCTGGGGACGAGCAGTACTTC. It specifies CASSPRGRLSGDEQYF.

The CDR3: CASSQDPVQTNEQFF. The DNA of the CDR3 is TGTGCCAGCAGCCAAGATCCGGTACAGACCAATGAGCAGTTCTTC. The chain uses TRBV4-2 and TRBJ2-1; D uncertain. V was pared by 0 bases and J by 6 bases, with 12 bases between. Germline V lookup: CDR1 LGHNA, CDR2 YNFKEQ. The CDR3 totals 15 residues.

This clone was seen only a few times. This chain joins TRBV7-9 and TRBJ1-3; no firm D call. Germline CDR1 is SEHNR and CDR2 is FQNEAQ (reference sequence). V lost 3 bases to trimming and J lost 3 bases, with 9 bases between them. This CDR3 is built from 14 residues. CDR3 bases: TGTGCCAGCAGCTTTTTTGGCGATGGAAACACCATATATTTT. The encoded protein is CASSFFGDGNTIYF.

Comment on this clone: Relative to the germline gene, one junction end is altered; a read error may explain this. The gene calls are TRBV6-4 and TRBJ1-1; D possibly corresponds to TRBD1 (5 bases). CDR1 and CDR2 (germline): MRHNA, SNTAGT. The CDR3 length is 12 residues. CDR3 region: CAISGPGTAAFF. As DNA, the CDR3 is TGTGCCATCAGTGGACCCGGGACTGCCGCTTTCTTT.

This clone came up once. The J gene is TRBJ1-2, the V gene TRBV29-1; 7 bases are a match to TRBD1. The CDR3 sequence is 13 residues long. V shed 4 bases and J 8 bases; nucleotides not matched to a gene: 10. CDR1 and CDR2 from the germline V gene are SQVTM and ANQGSEA. For the CDR3, the DNA is TGCAGCGTTGGAGGGGGCCAGGGTTTCGGCTACACCTTC. Protein: CSVGGGQGFGYTF.

The rearrangement uses TRBV11-3 and TRBJ1-1; D gene uncertain. CDR3 length equals 13 residues. V lost 3 bases and J lost 4, with 9 bases in between. Germline V gene sequence: CDR1 SGHNT, CDR2 YENEEA. CDR3 coding DNA: TGTGCCAGCAGCTTCGAGGTGGGCACTGAAGCTTTCTTT. It codes for CASSFEVGTEAFF.

This chain connects TRBV5-1 to TRBJ2-5; TRBD1 agrees at 10 bases. Germline lookup yields CDR1 SGHRS and CDR2 YFSETQ. Trimming removed 0 bases from V and 6 bases from J; junction bases left unmatched: 8. The CDR3 has 16 amino acids. CDR3 protein: CASSLEPGQGLKTQYF. The CDR3 DNA reads as TGCGCCAGCAGCTTGGAACCGGGACAGGGGCTAAAGACCCAGTACTTC.

On this clone: A junction end diverges from the germline sequence, so it may reflect a read error. This rearrangement joins TRBV30 to TRBJ1-1, with a weak D call TRBD1 (5 bases). There are 14 residues in the CDR3. Germline V gene sequence: CDR1 GTSNPN, CDR2 SVGIG (reference sequence). In DNA form, the CDR3 reads TGTGCCTGGAGTGTACTTAGGGCCCCGGATCAGGGCAAGTTT. It is translated as CAWSVLRAPDQGKF.

This chain connects TRBV7-3 to TRBJ2-2; D possibly corresponds to TRBD2 (5 bases). With 4 bases removed from V and 4 bases from J, the gap between germline ends came to 16 bases. Germline-derived CDR1 and CDR2 are SGHTA and FQGTGA. This CDR3 is 16 amino acids long. For the CDR3, the DNA is TGTGCCAGCAGCTCCCCCGGGATTTTGGGCACCGGGGAGCTGTTTTTT. Protein: CASSSPGILGTGELFF.

The chain combines TRBV27 with TRBJ2-1; tentative D call: TRBD2 (5 bases). CDR1 and CDR2 (germline): MNHEY, SMNVEV (reference sequence). This CDR3 has 13 amino acids. The V and J ends lost 5 bases and 8 bases respectively, with 13 bases between them. CDR3 coding DNA: TGTGCCAGCAGTACGACCACTAGGGATGAGCAGTTCTTC. This gives the protein CASSTTTRDEQFF.

This clone was detected ten times or more. The chain carries TRBV4-2 and TRBJ2-3; 7 bases fit TRBD2. The CDR3 sequence is 15 residues long. From germline, CDR1 is LGHNA and CDR2 YNFKEQ. V was clipped by 2 bases and J by 3 bases; unmatched bases: 5. The CDR3: CASSQQREVTDTQYF. CDR3 bases: TGTGCCAGCAGCCAACAGCGGGAAGTGACAGATACGCAGTATTTT.

The chain employs TRBV25-1 and TRBJ1-4; TRBD1 agrees at 7 bases. This CDR3 comprises 16 residues. Germline assignment: CDR1 MGHDK and CDR2 SYGVNS. V shed 7 bases, J shed 7 bases, and the junction held 15 bases outside the gene matches. In DNA, the CDR3 is TGTGCCAGCAATGGGGTAGGGGCAGGGGGTTTTGAAAAACTGTTTTTT. Residues: CASNGVGAGGFEKLFF.